The 6 T cell receptor beta chains below were found in one sample sequenced in a study of T cells in Graves' hyperthyroidism and ophthalmopathy. From RNA transcripts, TCR beta CDR3 regions were amplified. The HTBI primer set drove a first-round RT-PCR of the TCR CDR3. Each CDR3 protein gets one entry after TCRdb re-called the multiplex PCR reads with MiXCR. Of around 600,000 distinct CDR3 sequences listed, 13% to 15% are singletons. Material: blood. Receptor source: a young woman with Graves' ophthalmopathy.

This chain links TRBV30 with TRBJ2-5; D call uncertain. Germline CDR1 is GTSNPN and CDR2 is SVGIG (reference sequence). Between the trimmed V and J ends, which lost 0 bases and 5 bases, there was a span of 10 bases. This CDR3 contains 13 residues. The CDR3 here is CAWSVLRHETQYF. The CDR3 nucleotides are TGTGCCTGGAGTGTACTCCGGCATGAGACCCAGTACTTC.

This clonotype was counted ten times or more. The chain couples TRBV3-1 to TRBJ2-3; D is ambiguous. From germline, CDR1 is LGHDT and CDR2 YNNKEL (reference sequence). Trimming took off 3 bases at V and 3 bases at J, with 22 bases between the two ends. This CDR3 is 18 amino acids long. CDR3 bases: TGTGCCAGCAGCCATCTCTTTGGGCCCGTCGGACGGACAGATACGCAGTATTTT. This gives the protein CASSHLFGPVGRTDTQYF.

With regard to this clonotype: A much larger clone lies one base from this, so it may be a read error. The rearrangement links TRBV12-5 to TRBJ2-1; D is unresolved. The J call may be incorrect, as the DNA end agrees better with TRBJ2-7. This CDR3 is built from 15 residues. Germline loops: CDR1 LGHNT, CDR2 FRNRAP. The CDR3 nucleotides read TGTGCTAGTGGTTTAGACAAAAAGACACCTAATGAGCAGTACTTC. Its translation: CASGLDKKTPNEQYF.

This clonotype showed up just a few times. V is TRBV20-1 and J is TRBJ2-7, with 9 bases fitting TRBD2. Germline trimming cut 1 base from V and 7 bases from J; bases unmatched to any gene: 29. The CDR3 consists of 21 residues. Per the germline V gene, CDR1 is DFQATT and CDR2 is SNEGSKA (reference sequence). In DNA, the CDR3 is TGCAGTGCTAGAGCCTCAGGAGGGACTAGCAATATCCTACGAGCTCCGGAAGAGCAGTACTTC. Its protein is CSARASGGTSNILRAPEEQYF.

This clonotype was detected ten times or more. The chain uses TRBV28 and TRBJ2-1; D is possibly TRBD1 (6 bases). Per germline, CDR1 MDHEN and CDR2 SYDVKM. This CDR3 comprises 16 residues. V lost 7 bases and J 0 bases, leaving 16 bases between the germline ends. CDR3 amino acids: CASINLTGSSYNEQFF. CDR3 bases: TGTGCCAGCATTAACCTCACAGGGAGCTCCTACAATGAGCAGTTCTTC.

This clonotype was detected many times. The V call is TRBV20-1, the J call TRBJ1-5, with TRBD1 matching 11 bases. This CDR3 spans 20 amino acids. V lost 0 bases, J lost 2 bases, and 15 bases stayed unmatched. Germline-derived CDR1 and CDR2 are DFQATT and SNEGSKA (reference sequence). This CDR3 is CSARDVPGQGGVYGNQPQHF. The CDR3 DNA reads TGCAGTGCTAGAGATGTTCCGGGACAGGGGGGTGTATACGGCAATCAGCCCCAGCATTTT.